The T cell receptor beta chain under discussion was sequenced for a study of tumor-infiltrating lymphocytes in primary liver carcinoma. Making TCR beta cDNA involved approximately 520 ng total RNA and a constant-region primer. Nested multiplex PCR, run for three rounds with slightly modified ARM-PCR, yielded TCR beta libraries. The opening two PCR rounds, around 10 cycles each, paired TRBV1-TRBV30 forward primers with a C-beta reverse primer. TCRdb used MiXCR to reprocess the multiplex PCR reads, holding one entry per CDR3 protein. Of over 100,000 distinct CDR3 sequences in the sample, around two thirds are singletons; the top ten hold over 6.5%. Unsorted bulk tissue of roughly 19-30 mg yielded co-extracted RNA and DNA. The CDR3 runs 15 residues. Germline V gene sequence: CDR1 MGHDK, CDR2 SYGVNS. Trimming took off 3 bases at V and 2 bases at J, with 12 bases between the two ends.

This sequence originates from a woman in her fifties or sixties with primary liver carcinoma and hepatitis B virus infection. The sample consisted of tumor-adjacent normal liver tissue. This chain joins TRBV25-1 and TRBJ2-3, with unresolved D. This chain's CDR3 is CASSEASGYTDTQYF. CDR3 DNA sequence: TGTGCCAGCAGTGAGGCCTCGGGCTACACAGATACGCAGTATTTT.